This TCR beta chain was retrieved from a study of regulatory T cells in long-lasting Graves disease. Study in general: Graves' patients, newly diagnosed, had taken antithyroid drugs under 3 months. Study results and caveats: Reduced TCR diversity was observed in persistent Graves' patients versus newly diagnosed patients.

Sample time point: newly diagnosed GD, antithyroid drugs for less than 3 months. Generation of the TCR library employed RNA extracted from PBMCs. Notes on this clonotype: Its matching antigen is unknown.

The CDR3 covers 16 residues. Germline loops: CDR1 SGHNT, CDR2 YYREEE (reference sequence). The J segment lost 3 bases and the V segment lost 0 bases, leaving 8 bases of the junction unmatched. Library construction for TCR beta used iRepertoire HTBI primers and Arm-PCR of CDR3 regions. TCRdb reprocessed the multiplex PCR reads via MiXCR and lists one record per CDR3 protein. The sample carries around 450,000 distinct CDR3 sequences, just under 15% recorded once. In addition, the sample was reused for a study of T cells in Graves' hyperthyroidism and ophthalmopathy.

This receptor was obtained from a woman in her thirties with Graves disease. The genes are TRBV5-4 and TRBJ1-1, with 7 bases lining up with TRBD1. The sample in question was peripheral blood mononuclear cells (PBMCs), obtained at new diagnosis, from a patient treated with antithyroid drugs. CDR3 amino acids: CASSLERQGEDTEAFF. The CDR3 DNA reads TGTGCCAGCAGCTTGGAGCGACAGGGCGAGGACACTGAAGCTTTCTTT.